The T cell receptor (beta chain) described here comes from a study of human T cells and chemical hapten exposure. This clonotype was observed a few times. The time point was: pre-sensitization, week 0. Treatment reported: therapeutic diphenylcyclopropenone sensitization with weekly scalp DPC. Each CDR3 protein is one row after TCRdb ran MiXCR on the RACE reads. Altogether more than 300,000 distinct CDR3 sequences are present, 4% to 6% being singletons, with the ten largest covering around 2.6%. Germline CDR1 and CDR2: LGHNA and YSLEER. The CDR3 runs to 19 residues. Trimming pared 1 base from V and 2 bases from J, leaving 24 bases between.

The sample consisted of whole blood, taken in connection with sensitization to the hapten diphenylcyclopropenone (DPC). The source of this sequence is a woman aged 50 to 60 with alopecia areata. Some clones in this sample may be carry-over from other donors' samples. The V call is TRBV4-3, the J call TRBJ2-7; no reliable D call. CDR3 sequence (DNA): TGCGCCAGCAGCCAAGCCCCACAAGGACCCGAAACCACTCCCTACGAGCAGTACTTC. Translating it yields CASSQAPQGPETTPYEQYF.